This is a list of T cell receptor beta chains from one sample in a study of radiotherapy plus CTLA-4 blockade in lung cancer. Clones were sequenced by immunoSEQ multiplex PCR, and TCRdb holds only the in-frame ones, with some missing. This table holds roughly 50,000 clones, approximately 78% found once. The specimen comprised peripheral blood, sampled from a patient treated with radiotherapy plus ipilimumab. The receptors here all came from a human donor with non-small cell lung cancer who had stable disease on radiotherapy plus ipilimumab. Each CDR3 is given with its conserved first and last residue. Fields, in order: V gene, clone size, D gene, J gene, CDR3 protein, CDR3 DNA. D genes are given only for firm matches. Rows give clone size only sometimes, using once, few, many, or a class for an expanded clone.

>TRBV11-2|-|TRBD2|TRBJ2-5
CASSAGVRETQYF
TGTGCCAGCAGCGCGGGGGTGAGGGAGACCCAGTACTTC
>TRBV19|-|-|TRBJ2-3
CASSMSETTDTQYF
TGTGCCAGTAGTATGTCGGAGACCACAGATACGCAGTATTTT
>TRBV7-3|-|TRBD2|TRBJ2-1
CASSLGTSNEQFF
TGTGCCAGCAGCTTAGGGACTAGCAATGAGCAGTTCTTC
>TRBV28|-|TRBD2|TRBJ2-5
CASSLVAGRETQYF
TGTGCCAGCAGTTTAGTAGCCGGGAGGGAGACCCAGTACTTC
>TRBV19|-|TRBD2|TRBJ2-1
CASSITSGTSGRIEQFF
TGTGCCAGTAGTATAACATCCGGGACTAGCGGGAGGATTGAGCAGTTCTTC
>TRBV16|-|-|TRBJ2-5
CASSLEMRLDETQYF
TGTGCCAGCAGCCTCGAAATGAGACTCGACGAGACCCAGTACTTC
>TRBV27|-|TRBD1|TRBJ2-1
CASSFSGGVQFF
TGTGCCAGCAGTTTTTCAGGGGGCGTCCAGTTCTTC
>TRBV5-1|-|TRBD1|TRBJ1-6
CASSASGGSRFDSPLHF
TGCGCCAGCAGCGCCTCAGGGGGGTCTAGGTTCGATTCACCCCTCCACTTT
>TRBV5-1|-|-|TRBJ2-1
CASSFGGGPPNEQFF
TGCGCCAGCAGCTTCGGGGGAGGTCCCCCAAATGAGCAGTTCTTC
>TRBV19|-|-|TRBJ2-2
CASGGSLGTGELFF
TGTGCCAGCGGGGGAAGTCTAGGCACCGGGGAGCTGTTTTTT
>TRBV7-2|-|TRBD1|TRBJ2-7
CASSRQGQGSLYEQYF
TGTGCCAGCAGCCGTCAGGGACAGGGGAGTTTATACGAGCAGTACTTC
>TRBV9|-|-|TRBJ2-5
CASSVEAGTLITQYF
TGTGCCAGCAGCGTAGAGGCAGGGACATTAATAACCCAGTACTTC
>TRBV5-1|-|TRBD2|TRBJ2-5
CASSSERGLAGEETQYF
TGCGCCAGCAGCTCAGAACGCGGACTAGCGGGAGAAGAGACCCAGTACTTC
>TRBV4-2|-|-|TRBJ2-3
CASSLGVADTQYF
TGTGCCAGCAGTCTAGGTGTGGCAGATACGCAGTATTTT
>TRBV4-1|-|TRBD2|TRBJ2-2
CASSQDSGNRGGVGGELFF
TGCGCCAGCAGCCAAGATTCCGGGAACCGGGGAGGGGTAGGCGGGGAGCTGTTTTTT
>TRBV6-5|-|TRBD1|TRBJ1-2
CASSYDREGGYTF
TGTGCCAGCAGTTACGACAGGGAAGGTGGCTACACCTTC
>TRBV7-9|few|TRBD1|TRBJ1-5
CASSLGTGVNQPQHF
TGTGCCAGCAGCTTAGGGACAGGGGTCAATCAGCCCCAGCATTTT
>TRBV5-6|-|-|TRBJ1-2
CASSSRDTANYGYTF
TGTGCCAGCAGCAGCCGGGACACCGCTAACTATGGCTACACCTTC
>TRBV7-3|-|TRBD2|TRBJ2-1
CASSPPGLAASEQFF
TGTGCCAGCAGCCCTCCGGGACTAGCTGCGAGTGAGCAGTTCTTC
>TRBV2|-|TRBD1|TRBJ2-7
CASFGTAPNSELYEQYF
TGTGCCAGCTTTGGGACAGCGCCCAATAGCGAATTATACGAGCAGTACTTC
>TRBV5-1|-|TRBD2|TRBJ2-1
CASLKAAGVGEQFF
TGCGCCAGCTTGAAGGCAGCGGGAGTTGGTGAGCAGTTCTTC
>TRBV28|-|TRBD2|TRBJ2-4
CASSFVSGGLENIQYF
TGTGCCAGCAGTTTCGTGTCGGGGGGGTTAGAAAACATTCAGTACTTC
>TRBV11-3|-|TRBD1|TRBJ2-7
CASSPRTGYEQYF
TGTGCCAGCAGCCCCCGGACAGGGTACGAGCAGTACTTC
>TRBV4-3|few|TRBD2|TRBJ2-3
CASSHRLAGGPDTQYF
TGCGCCAGCAGCCACAGACTAGCGGGAGGGCCAGATACGCAGTATTTT
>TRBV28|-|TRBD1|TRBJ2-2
CASSPDRLGDTGELFF
TGTGCCAGCAGTCCGGACAGGTTAGGGGACACCGGGGAGCTGTTTTTT
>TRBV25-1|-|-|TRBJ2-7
CASSDSGWSYEQYF
TGTGCCAGCAGTGATTCAGGGTGGTCCTACGAGCAGTACTTC
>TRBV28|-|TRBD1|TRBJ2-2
CASSSHGTGNTGELFF
TGTGCCAGCAGTAGCCACGGGACAGGAAACACCGGGGAGCTGTTTTTT
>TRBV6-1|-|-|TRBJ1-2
CASSENKMWRRRF
TGTGCCAGCAGTGAAAATAAGATGTGGCGGCGCCGCTTC
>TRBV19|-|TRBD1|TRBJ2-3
CASSIGTGLSTDTQYF
TGTGCCAGTAGTATAGGGACAGGGCTCAGCACAGATACGCAGTATTTT
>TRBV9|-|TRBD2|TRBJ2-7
CASSVEPSGSYEQYF
TGTGCCAGCAGCGTAGAGCCTAGCGGGAGCTACGAGCAGTACTTC
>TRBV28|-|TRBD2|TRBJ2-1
CASSTPSGSRVNEQFF
TGTGCCAGCAGCACCCCCAGCGGGAGTCGGGTCAATGAGCAGTTCTTC
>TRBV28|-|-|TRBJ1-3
CASSLTALVSGNTIYF
TGTGCCAGCAGCCTGACAGCCCTCGTCTCTGGAAACACCATATATTTT
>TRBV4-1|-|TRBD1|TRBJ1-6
CASSQVGQIKYNSPLHF
TGCGCCAGCAGCCAAGTGGGACAGATAAAGTATAATTCACCCCTCCACTTT
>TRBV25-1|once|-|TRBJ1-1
CASSELLGLGTEAFF
TGTGCCAGCAGTGAATTGCTAGGATTGGGCACTGAAGCTTTCTTT
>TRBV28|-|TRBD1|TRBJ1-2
CASRGTGGSLNYGYTF
TGTGCCAGCAGGGGGACAGGGGGCAGCCTTAACTATGGCTACACCTTC
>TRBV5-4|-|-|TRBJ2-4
CASSQPGGLAKNIQYF
TGTGCCAGCAGCCAGCCAGGGGGACTAGCCAAAAACATTCAGTACTTC
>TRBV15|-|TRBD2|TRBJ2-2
CATSRVSTSGRADTGELFF
TGTGCCACCAGCAGAGTCAGTACCAGCGGGAGGGCGGACACCGGGGAGCTGTTTTTT
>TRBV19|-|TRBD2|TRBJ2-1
CASSIEGGGLAAYEQFF
TGTGCCAGTAGTATAGAGGGGGGGGGACTAGCTGCCTATGAGCAGTTCTTC
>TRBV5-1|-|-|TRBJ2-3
CASSLAGASTDTQYF
TGCGCCAGCAGCTTGGCGGGAGCTAGCACAGATACGCAGTATTTT
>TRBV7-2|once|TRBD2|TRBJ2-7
CASSWTSGRVSEQYF
TGTGCCAGCAGCTGGACTAGCGGGAGGGTTTCCGAGCAGTACTTC
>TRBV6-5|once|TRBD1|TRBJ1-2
CASSYQTGNGYTF
TGTGCCAGCAGTTACCAGACAGGGAATGGCTACACCTTC
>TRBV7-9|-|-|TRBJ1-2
CASSLGRKNYGYTF
TGTGCCAGCAGCTTAGGCAGGAAAAACTATGGCTACACCTTC
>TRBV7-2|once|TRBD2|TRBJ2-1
CASSLLWTSGPYNEQFF
TGTGCCAGCAGCTTACTTTGGACTAGCGGACCCTACAATGAGCAGTTCTTC
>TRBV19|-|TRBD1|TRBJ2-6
CASSIVAGGYMSGANVLTF
TGTGCCAGTAGTATCGTAGCAGGGGGCTACATGTCTGGGGCCAACGTCCTGACTTTC
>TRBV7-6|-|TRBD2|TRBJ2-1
CASSLEVRGLGNEQFF
TGTGCCAGCAGCTTAGAAGTTAGGGGACTAGGCAATGAGCAGTTCTTC
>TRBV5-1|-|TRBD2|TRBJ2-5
CASSWTSGRRETQYF
TGCGCCAGCAGTTGGACTAGCGGGAGACGAGAGACCCAGTACTTC
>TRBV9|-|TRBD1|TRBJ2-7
CASSGGGGYEQYF
TGTGCCAGCAGCGGAGGGGGCGGGTACGAGCAGTACTTC
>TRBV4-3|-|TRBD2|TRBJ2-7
CASSLGTSGSVSYEQYF
TGCGCCAGCAGCCTCGGGACTAGCGGGAGCGTCAGCTACGAGCAGTACTTC
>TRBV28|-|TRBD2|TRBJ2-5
CASTSSPDGGRKTQYF
TGTGCCAGCACCTCCTCTCCAGACGGGGGGAGGAAGACCCAGTACTTC
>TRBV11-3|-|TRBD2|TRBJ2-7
CASSLKGLAGEQYF
TGTGCCAGCAGCTTGAAAGGACTAGCGGGGGAGCAGTACTTC
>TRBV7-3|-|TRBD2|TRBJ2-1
CASSAGLAGWNEQFF
TGTGCCAGCAGCGCCGGACTAGCGGGATGGAATGAGCAGTTCTTC
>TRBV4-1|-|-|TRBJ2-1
CASSLPPRNEQFF
TGCGCCAGCAGCCTCCCCCCGAGGAATGAGCAGTTCTTC
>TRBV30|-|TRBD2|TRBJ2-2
CASRGGTAGELFF
TGTGCCTCCCGGGGGGGGACCGCCGGGGAGCTGTTTTTT
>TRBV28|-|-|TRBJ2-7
CASSPPLGGLSSYEQYF
TGTGCCAGCAGTCCCCCCCTGGGGGGTTTAAGCTCCTACGAGCAGTACTTC
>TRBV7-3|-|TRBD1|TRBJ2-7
CASSKGQGADEQYF
TGTGCCAGCAGCAAGGGACAGGGGGCCGACGAGCAGTACTTC
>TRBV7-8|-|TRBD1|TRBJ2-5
CASSLVRDRGETQYF
TGTGCCAGCAGCTTAGTTAGGGACAGGGGAGAGACCCAGTACTTC
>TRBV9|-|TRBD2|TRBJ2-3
CASSVGTSKDTQYF
TGTGCCAGCAGCGTGGGGACTAGCAAAGATACGCAGTATTTT